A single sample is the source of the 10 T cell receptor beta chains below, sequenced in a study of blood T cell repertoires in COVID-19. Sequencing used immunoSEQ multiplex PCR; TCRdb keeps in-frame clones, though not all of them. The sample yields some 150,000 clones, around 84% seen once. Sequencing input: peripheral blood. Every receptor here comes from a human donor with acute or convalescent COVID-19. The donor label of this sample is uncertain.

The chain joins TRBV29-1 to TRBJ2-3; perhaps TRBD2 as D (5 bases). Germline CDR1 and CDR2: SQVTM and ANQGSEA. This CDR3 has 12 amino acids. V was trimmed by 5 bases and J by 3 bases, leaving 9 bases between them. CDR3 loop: CSVLEGTDTQYF. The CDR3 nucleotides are TGCAGCGTTTTAGAGGGTACAGATACGCAGTATTTT.

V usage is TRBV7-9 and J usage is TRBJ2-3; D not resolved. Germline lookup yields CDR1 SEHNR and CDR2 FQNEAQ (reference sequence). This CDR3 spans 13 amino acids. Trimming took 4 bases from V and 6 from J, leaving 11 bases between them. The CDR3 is CASSSPSVDTQYF. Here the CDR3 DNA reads TGTGCCAGCAGCTCCCCTAGTGTGGATACGCAGTATTTT.

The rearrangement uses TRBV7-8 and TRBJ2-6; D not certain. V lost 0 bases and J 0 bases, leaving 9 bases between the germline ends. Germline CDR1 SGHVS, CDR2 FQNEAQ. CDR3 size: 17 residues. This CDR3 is CASSLAPMVSGANVLTF. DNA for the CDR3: TGTGCCAGCAGCTTAGCGCCTATGGTCTCTGGGGCCAACGTCCTGACTTTC.

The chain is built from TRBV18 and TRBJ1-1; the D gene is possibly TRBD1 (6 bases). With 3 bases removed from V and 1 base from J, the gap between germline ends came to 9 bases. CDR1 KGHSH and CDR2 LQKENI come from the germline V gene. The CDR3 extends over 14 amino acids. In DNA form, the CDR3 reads TGTGCCAGCTCACCTATGACAGGGAACACTGAAGCTTTCTTT. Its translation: CASSPMTGNTEAFF.

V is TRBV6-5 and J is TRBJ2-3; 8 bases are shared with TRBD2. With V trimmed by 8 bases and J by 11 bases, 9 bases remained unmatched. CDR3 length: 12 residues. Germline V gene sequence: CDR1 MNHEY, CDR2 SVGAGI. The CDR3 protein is CASSLRGEMQYF. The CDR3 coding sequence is TGTGCCAGCTCCCTGCGGGGGGAGATGCAGTATTTT.

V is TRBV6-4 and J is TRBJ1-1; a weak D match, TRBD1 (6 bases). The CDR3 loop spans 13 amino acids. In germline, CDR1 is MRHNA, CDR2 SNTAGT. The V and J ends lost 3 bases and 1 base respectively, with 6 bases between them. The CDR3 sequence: CASSETGNTEAFF. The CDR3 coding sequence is TGTGCCAGCAGTGAGACAGGGAACACTGAAGCTTTCTTT.

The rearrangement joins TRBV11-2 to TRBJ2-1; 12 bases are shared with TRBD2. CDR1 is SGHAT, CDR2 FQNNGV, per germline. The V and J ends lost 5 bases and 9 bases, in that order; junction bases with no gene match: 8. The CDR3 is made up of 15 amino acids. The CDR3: CASSLTSGGGAEQFF. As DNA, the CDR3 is TGTGCCAGCAGCCTGACTAGCGGGGGAGGAGCTGAGCAGTTCTTC.

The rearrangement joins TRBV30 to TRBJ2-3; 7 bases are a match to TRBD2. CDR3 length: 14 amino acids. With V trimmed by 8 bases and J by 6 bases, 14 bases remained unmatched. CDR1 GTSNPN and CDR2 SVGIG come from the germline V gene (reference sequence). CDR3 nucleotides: TGTGCCGGTGGTTTGGGGGGGGACGGCGATACGCAGTATTTT. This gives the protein CAGGLGGDGDTQYF.

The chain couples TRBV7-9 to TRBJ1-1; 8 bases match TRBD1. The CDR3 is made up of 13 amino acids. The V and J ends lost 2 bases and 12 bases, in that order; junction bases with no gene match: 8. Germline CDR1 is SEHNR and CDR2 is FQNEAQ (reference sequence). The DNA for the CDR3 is TGTGCCAGCAGCTTACCTTTGGACAGGGAGTCTTTCTTT. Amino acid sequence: CASSLPLDRESFF.

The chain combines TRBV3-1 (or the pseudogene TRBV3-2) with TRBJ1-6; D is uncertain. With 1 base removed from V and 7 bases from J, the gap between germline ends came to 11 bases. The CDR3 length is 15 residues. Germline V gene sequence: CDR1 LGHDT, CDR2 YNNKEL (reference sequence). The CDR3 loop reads CASSQALGGNSPLHF. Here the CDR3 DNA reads TGTGCCAGCAGCCAAGCGCTAGGCGGCAATTCACCCCTCCACTTT.